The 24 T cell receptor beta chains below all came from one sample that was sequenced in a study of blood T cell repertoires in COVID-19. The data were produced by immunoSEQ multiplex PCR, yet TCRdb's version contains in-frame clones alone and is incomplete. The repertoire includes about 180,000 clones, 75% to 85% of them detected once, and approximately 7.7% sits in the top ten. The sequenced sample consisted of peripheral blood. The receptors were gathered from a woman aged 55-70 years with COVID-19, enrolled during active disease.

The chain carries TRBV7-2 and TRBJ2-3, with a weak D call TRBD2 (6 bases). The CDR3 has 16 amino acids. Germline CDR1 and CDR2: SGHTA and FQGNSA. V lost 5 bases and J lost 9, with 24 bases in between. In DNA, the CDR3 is TGTGCCAGCAGCCCGGGCGGCCTAGGCCGGGGGAGGACGCAGTATTTT. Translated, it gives CASSPGGLGRGRTQYF.

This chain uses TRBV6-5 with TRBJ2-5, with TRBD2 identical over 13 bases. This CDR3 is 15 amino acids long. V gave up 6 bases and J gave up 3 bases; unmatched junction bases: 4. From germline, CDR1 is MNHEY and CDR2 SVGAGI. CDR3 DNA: TGTGCCAGCAGACTCGGACTAGCGGGAGAAGAGACCCAGTACTTC. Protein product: CASRLGLAGEETQYF.

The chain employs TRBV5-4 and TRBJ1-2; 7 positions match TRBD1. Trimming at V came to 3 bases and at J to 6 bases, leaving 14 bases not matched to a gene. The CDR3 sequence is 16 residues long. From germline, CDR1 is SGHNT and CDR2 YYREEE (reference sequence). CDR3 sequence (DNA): TGTGCCAGCAGCTCCGACTTAGCACAGGGGTTCGATGGCTACACCTTC. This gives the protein CASSSDLAQGFDGYTF.

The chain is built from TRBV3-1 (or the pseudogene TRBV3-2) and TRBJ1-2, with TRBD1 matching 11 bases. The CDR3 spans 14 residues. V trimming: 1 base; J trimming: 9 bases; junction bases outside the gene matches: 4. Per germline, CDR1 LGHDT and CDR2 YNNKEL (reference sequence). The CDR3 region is CASSQVGQGARYTF. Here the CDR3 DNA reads TGTGCCAGCAGCCAAGTAGGACAGGGGGCCCGCTACACCTTC.

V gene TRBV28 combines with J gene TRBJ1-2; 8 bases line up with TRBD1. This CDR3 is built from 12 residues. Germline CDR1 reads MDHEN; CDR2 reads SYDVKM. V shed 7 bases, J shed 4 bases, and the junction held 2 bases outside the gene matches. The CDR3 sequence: CASTGQVYGYTF. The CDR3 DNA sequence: TGTGCCAGCACGGGACAGGTCTATGGCTACACCTTC.

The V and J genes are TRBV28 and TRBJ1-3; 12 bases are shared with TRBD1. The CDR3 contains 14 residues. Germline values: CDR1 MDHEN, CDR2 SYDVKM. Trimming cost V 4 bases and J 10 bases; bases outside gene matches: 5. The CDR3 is CASSSQGQGATIYF. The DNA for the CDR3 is TGTGCCAGCAGTTCTCAGGGACAGGGGGCAACCATATATTTT.

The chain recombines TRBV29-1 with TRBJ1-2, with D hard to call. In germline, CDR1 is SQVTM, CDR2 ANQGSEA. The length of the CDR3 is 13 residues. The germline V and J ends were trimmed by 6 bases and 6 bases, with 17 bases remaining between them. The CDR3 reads CSVKRLALHGYTF. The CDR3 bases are TGCAGCGTGAAACGACTAGCGCTACATGGCTACACCTTC.

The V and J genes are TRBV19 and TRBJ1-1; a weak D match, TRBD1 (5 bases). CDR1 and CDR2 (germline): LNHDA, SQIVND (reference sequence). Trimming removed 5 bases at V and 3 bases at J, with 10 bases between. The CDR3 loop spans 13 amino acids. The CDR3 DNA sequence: TGTGCCAGTAGTCTCGGGACTTACACTGAAGCTTTCTTT. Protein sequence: CASSLGTYTEAFF.

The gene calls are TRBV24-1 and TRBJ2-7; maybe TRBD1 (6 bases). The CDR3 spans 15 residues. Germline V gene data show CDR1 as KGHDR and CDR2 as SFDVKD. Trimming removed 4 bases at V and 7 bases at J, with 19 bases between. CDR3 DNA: TGTGCCACCAGTGAAGACTTACAGGGTCGCGAGGAGCAGTACTTC. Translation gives CATSEDLQGREEQYF.

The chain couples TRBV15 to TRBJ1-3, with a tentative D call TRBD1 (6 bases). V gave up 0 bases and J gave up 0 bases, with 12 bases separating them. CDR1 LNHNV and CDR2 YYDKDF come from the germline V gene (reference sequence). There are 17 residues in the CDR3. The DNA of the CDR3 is TGTGCCACCAGCAGAGATCGGGGGGCGAGCTCTGGAAACACCATATATTTT. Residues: CATSRDRGASSGNTIYF.

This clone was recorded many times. The CDR3, as DNA: TGTGCCAGCAACCAAGGACTGACCTCTCGGGCCAACGTCCTGACTTTC. This sequence encodes CASNQGLTSRANVLTF. The chain carries TRBV21-1 and TRBJ2-6; the table names TRBD2, a call not compared with the DNA. TRBV21-1 is annotated as a pseudogene. CDR3 size: 16 residues.

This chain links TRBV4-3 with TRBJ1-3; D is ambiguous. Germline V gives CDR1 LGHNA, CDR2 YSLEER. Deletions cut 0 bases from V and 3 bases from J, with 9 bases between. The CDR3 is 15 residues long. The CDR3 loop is CASSQEGGFGNTIYF. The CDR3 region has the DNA TGCGCCAGCAGCCAAGAAGGAGGGTTTGGAAACACCATATATTTT.

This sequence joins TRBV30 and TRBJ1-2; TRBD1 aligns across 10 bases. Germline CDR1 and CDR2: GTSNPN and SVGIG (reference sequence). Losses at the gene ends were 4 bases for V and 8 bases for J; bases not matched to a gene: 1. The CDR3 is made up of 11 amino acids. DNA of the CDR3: TGTGCCTGGATGACAGGGGGCGGCTACACCTTC. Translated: CAWMTGGGYTF.

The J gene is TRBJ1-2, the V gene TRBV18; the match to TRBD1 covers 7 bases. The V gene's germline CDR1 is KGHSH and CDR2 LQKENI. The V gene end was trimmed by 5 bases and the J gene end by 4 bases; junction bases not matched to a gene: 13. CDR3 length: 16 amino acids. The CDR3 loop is CASSSDTGERSYGYTF. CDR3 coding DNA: TGTGCCAGCTCAAGTGATACAGGGGAAAGGAGCTATGGCTACACCTTC. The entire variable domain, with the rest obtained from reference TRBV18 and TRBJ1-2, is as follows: NAGVMQNPRHLVRRRGQEARLRCSPMKGHSHVYWYRQLPEEGLKFMVYLQKENIIDESGMPKERFSAEFPKEGPSILRIQQVVRGDSAAYFCASSSDTGERSYGYTFGSGTRLTVV.

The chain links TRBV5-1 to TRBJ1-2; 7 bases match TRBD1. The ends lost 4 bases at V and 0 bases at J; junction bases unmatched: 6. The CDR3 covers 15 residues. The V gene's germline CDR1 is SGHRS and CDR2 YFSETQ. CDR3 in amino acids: CASSRGTVANYGYTF. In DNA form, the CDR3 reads TGCGCCAGCAGCCGAGGGACAGTCGCTAACTATGGCTACACCTTC.

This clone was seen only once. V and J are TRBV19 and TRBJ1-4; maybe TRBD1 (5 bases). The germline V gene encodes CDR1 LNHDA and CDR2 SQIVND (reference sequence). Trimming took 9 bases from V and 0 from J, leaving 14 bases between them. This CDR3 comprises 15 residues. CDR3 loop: CASAPNRPTNEKLFF. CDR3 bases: TGTGCCAGCGCCCCAAACAGGCCAACTAATGAAAAACTGTTTTTT.

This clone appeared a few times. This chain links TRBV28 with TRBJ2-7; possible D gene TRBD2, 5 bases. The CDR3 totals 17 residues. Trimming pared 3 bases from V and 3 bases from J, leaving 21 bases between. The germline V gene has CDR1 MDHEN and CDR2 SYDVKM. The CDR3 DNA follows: TGTGCCAGCAGTTTCACCAGCGGAGCCGCTAGGGACTACGAGCAGTACTTC. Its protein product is CASSFTSGAARDYEQYF.

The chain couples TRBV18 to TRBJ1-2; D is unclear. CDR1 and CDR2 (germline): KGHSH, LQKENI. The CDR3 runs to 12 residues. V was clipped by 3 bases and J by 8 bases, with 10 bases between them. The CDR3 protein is CASSPQAGGYTF. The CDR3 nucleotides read TGTGCCAGCTCACCTCAGGCGGGAGGCTACACCTTC.

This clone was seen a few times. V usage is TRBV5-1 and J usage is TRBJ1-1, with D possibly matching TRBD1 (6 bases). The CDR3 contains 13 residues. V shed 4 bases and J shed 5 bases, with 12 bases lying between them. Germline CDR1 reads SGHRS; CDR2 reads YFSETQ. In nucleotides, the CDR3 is TGCGCCAGCAGCATCAGGGGATCAACTGAAGCTTTCTTT. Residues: CASSIRGSTEAFF.

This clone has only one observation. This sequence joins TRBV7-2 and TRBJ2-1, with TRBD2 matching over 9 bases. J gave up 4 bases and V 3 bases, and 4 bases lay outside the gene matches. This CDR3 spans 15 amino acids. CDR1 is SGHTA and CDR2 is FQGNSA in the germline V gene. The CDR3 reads CASSLERGAYNEQFF. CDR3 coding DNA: TGTGCCAGCAGCTTGGAGCGGGGGGCTTACAATGAGCAGTTCTTC.

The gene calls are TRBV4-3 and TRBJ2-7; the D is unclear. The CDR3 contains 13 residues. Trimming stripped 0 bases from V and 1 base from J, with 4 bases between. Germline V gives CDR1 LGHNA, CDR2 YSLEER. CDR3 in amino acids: CASSQDRSYEQYF. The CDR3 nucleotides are TGCGCCAGCAGCCAAGATCGGTCCTACGAGCAGTACTTC.

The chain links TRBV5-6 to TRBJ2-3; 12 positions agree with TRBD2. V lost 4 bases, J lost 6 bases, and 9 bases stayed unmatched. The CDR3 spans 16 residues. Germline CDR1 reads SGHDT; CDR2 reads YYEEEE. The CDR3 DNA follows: TGTGCCAGCAGCCTCGGACTAGCGGGGATGGGGGATACGCAGTATTTT. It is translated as CASSLGLAGMGDTQYF.

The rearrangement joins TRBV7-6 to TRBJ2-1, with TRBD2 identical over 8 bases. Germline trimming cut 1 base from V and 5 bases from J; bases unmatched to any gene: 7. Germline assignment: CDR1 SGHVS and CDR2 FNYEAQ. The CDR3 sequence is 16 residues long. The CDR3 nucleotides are TGTGCCAGCAGCTTAGATGTGTTAGCGGGAAACAATGAGCAGTTCTTC. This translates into CASSLDVLAGNNEQFF.

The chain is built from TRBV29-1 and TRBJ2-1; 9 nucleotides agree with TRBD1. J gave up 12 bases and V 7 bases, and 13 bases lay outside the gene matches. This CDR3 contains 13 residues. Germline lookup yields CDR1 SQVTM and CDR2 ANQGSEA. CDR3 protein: CSGRDRAASTQFF. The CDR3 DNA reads TGCAGCGGCCGGGACAGGGCGGCCTCGACGCAGTTCTTC.